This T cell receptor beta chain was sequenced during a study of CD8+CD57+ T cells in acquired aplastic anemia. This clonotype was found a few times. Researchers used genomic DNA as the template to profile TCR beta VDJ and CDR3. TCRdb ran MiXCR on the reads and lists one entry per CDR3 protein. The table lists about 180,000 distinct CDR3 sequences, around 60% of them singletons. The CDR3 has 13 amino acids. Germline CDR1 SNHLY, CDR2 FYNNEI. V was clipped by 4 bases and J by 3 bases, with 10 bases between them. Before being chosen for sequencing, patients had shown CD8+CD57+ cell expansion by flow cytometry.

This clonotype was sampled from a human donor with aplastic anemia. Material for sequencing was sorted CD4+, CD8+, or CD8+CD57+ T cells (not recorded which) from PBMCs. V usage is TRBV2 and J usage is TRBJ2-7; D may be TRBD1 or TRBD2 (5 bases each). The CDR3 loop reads CASSGVGDYEQYF. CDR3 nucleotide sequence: TGTGCCAGCAGTGGTGTGGGGGACTACGAGCAGTACTTC.